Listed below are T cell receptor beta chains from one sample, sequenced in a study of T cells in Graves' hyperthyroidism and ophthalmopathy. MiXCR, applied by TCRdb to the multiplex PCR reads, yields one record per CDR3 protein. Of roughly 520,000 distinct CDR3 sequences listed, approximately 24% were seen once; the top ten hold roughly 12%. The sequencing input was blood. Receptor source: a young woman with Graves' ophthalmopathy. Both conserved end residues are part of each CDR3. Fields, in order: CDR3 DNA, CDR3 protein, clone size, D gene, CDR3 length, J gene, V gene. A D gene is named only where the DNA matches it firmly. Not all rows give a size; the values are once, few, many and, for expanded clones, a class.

CDR3nt: TGTGCCAGCAGCATTAACGGGGCTGAAGCTTTCTTT; CDR3aa: CASSINGAEAFF; abundance: NA; d_gene: NA; len: 12; j_gene: TRBJ1-1; v_gene: TRBV12-3/TRBV12-4
CDR3nt: TGTGCCAGCAAACCTATAGGCACCGGGGAGCTGTTTTTT; CDR3aa: CASKPIGTGELFF; abundance: NA; d_gene: NA; len: 13; j_gene: TRBJ2-2; v_gene: TRBV6-2/TRBV6-3
CDR3nt: TGTGCCAGCAGTGCGATAAGAGCCAACATTAAGTACTTC; CDR3aa: CASSAIRANIKYF; abundance: few; d_gene: NA; len: 13; j_gene: TRBJ2-4; v_gene: TRBV12-3/TRBV12-4
CDR3nt: TGCGGTGCTTTGAGGGACTCCTACGAGCAGTACTTC; CDR3aa: CGALRDSYEQYF; abundance: NA; d_gene: NA; len: 12; j_gene: TRBJ2-7; v_gene: TRBV20-1
CDR3nt: TGTGCCAGCAGTTTTCACCCGACAGGGGGTACCTATGGCTACACCTTC; CDR3aa: CASSFHPTGGTYGYTF; abundance: many; d_gene: TRBD1; len: 16; j_gene: TRBJ1-2; v_gene: TRBV6-5
CDR3nt: TGCAGCGTTTTCAGGGGTCGCGAGCAGTACTTC; CDR3aa: CSVFRGREQYF; abundance: many; d_gene: NA; len: 11; j_gene: TRBJ2-7; v_gene: TRBV29-1
CDR3nt: TGCAGGCTTAGCCCCGGGACAGTCTATGGCTACACCTTC; CDR3aa: CRLSPGTVYGYTF; abundance: few; d_gene: TRBD1; len: 13; j_gene: TRBJ1-2; v_gene: TRBV20-1
CDR3nt: TGTGCCAGTAGTGGTTCCCGGGACGGGAACTCCTACGAGCAGTACTTC; CDR3aa: CASSGSRDGNSYEQYF; abundance: many; d_gene: NA; len: 16; j_gene: TRBJ2-7; v_gene: TRBV19
CDR3nt: TGTGCCAGCAGGTCCGGGACTTATCTGTACTTC; CDR3aa: CASRSGTYLYF; abundance: NA; d_gene: NA; len: 11; j_gene: TRBJ2-7; v_gene: TRBV12-3/TRBV12-4
CDR3nt: TGTGCCAGCAGCCCACCGGGACTAGCGATCCAAGAGACCCAGTACTTC; CDR3aa: CASSPPGLAIQETQYF; abundance: NA; d_gene: TRBD2; len: 16; j_gene: TRBJ2-5; v_gene: TRBV7-2
CDR3nt: TGTGCCAGCAGCACCGGGACGGTCGACTCCTACGAGCAGTACTTC; CDR3aa: CASSTGTVDSYEQYF; abundance: many; d_gene: NA; len: 15; j_gene: TRBJ2-7; v_gene: TRBV7-2
CDR3nt: TGTGCCACCAGCAGCACTGGAGATACGCAGTATTTT; CDR3aa: CATSSTGDTQYF; abundance: many; d_gene: NA; len: 12; j_gene: TRBJ2-3; v_gene: TRBV15
CDR3nt: TGTGCCATCAGTGAGTCTACAGGGTCGGGCGAGACCCAGTACTTC; CDR3aa: CAISESTGSGETQYF; abundance: many; d_gene: NA; len: 15; j_gene: TRBJ2-5; v_gene: TRBV10-3
CDR3nt: TGTGCCAGCAGTGAACGGCAGGGTTCTGGAAACACCATATATTTT; CDR3aa: CASSERQGSGNTIYF; abundance: few; d_gene: NA; len: 15; j_gene: TRBJ1-3; v_gene: TRBV6-1
CDR3nt: TGTGCCAGCAGCGACGGACAGGGTCTCTCCTACGAGCAGTACTTC; CDR3aa: CASSDGQGLSYEQYF; abundance: many; d_gene: TRBD1; len: 15; j_gene: TRBJ2-7; v_gene: TRBV12-3/TRBV12-4
CDR3nt: TGTGCCAGCAGTGAATTGGACAGAAAAGAGACCCAGTACTTC; CDR3aa: CASSELDRKETQYF; abundance: NA; d_gene: NA; len: 14; j_gene: TRBJ2-5; v_gene: TRBV25-1
CDR3nt: TGCAGTGCTAGAGACGGAGCGGGGAGGTCCCAAGAGACCCAGTACTTC; CDR3aa: CSARDGAGRSQETQYF; abundance: few; d_gene: TRBD2; len: 16; j_gene: TRBJ2-5; v_gene: TRBV20-1
CDR3nt: TGCGCCAGCAGCTTGGATGTGGGGAACACTGAAGCTTTCTTT; CDR3aa: CASSLDVGNTEAFF; abundance: NA; d_gene: NA; len: 14; j_gene: TRBJ1-1; v_gene: TRBV5-1
CDR3nt: TGTGCCACCAGCAGGACTCCTAGCGGGGGCCTCGTGTGGCAAGAGACCCAGTACTTC; CDR3aa: CATSRTPSGGLVWQETQYF; abundance: many; d_gene: TRBD2; len: 19; j_gene: TRBJ2-5; v_gene: TRBV15
CDR3nt: TGTGCCAGCAGTTACACCAGGACAGGGACCACAGATACGCAGTATTTT; CDR3aa: CASSYTRTGTTDTQYF; abundance: NA; d_gene: TRBD1; len: 16; j_gene: TRBJ2-3; v_gene: TRBV6-5
CDR3nt: TGTGCCAGCAGCCAAGATCGTGGATTATGGGACGGACTGAACACTGAAGCTTTCTTT; CDR3aa: CASSQDRGLWDGLNTEAFF; abundance: few; d_gene: NA; len: 19; j_gene: TRBJ1-1; v_gene: TRBV3-1
CDR3nt: TGTGCCAGCAGTAGCAGGGGGCGCGGAGCTTTCTTT; CDR3aa: CASSSRGRGAFF; abundance: many; d_gene: TRBD1; len: 12; j_gene: TRBJ1-1; v_gene: TRBV6-1
CDR3nt: TGTGCCAGCAGCCGGGATAGGGTCGGCACCGGGGAGCTGTTTTTT; CDR3aa: CASSRDRVGTGELFF; abundance: many; d_gene: NA; len: 15; j_gene: TRBJ2-2; v_gene: TRBV7-9
CDR3nt: TGCAGCGTTACCCAGGGGGCTGAAGCTTTCTTT; CDR3aa: CSVTQGAEAFF; abundance: NA; d_gene: TRBD1; len: 11; j_gene: TRBJ1-1; v_gene: TRBV29-1
CDR3nt: TGTGCCAGTTCGACAGGGGGCTGGGAAGCTTTCTTT; CDR3aa: CASSTGGWEAFF; abundance: once; d_gene: TRBD1; len: 12; j_gene: TRBJ1-1; v_gene: TRBV6-2/TRBV6-3
CDR3nt: TGTGCCAGCAGTGAAGCCGGGACAGGGTACACTGAAGCTTTCTTT; CDR3aa: CASSEAGTGYTEAFF; abundance: many; d_gene: TRBD1; len: 15; j_gene: TRBJ1-1; v_gene: TRBV2
CDR3nt: TGTGCCAGCACCTCCGGAAAGACCCACTACGAGCAGTACTTC; CDR3aa: CASTSGKTHYEQYF; abundance: NA; d_gene: NA; len: 14; j_gene: TRBJ2-7; v_gene: TRBV12-3/TRBV12-4
CDR3nt: TGTGCCAGCAGTTTATCAACATACATGAACACTGAAGCTTTCTTT; CDR3aa: CASSLSTYMNTEAFF; abundance: many; d_gene: NA; len: 15; j_gene: TRBJ1-1; v_gene: TRBV27
CDR3nt: TGTGCCAGTTTAATGACAGGGGGCGGCGGGGCCAACGTCCTGACTTTC; CDR3aa: CASLMTGGGGANVLTF; abundance: NA; d_gene: TRBD1; len: 16; j_gene: TRBJ2-6; v_gene: TRBV6-1
CDR3nt: TGCGCCAGCAGCCTAGGAGGGGATTATAACACTGAAGCTTTCTTT; CDR3aa: CASSLGGDYNTEAFF; abundance: NA; d_gene: NA; len: 15; j_gene: TRBJ1-1; v_gene: TRBV4-1
CDR3nt: TGCAGTGCTAGGGAGGGACTTTCCTACGAGCAGTACTTC; CDR3aa: CSAREGLSYEQYF; abundance: NA; d_gene: NA; len: 13; j_gene: TRBJ2-7; v_gene: TRBV20-1
CDR3nt: TGTGCCAGCAGTACGAAGTCGAGGACTAGTGGGGAGCTGTTTTTT; CDR3aa: CASSTKSRTSGELFF; abundance: few; d_gene: TRBD2; len: 15; j_gene: TRBJ2-2; v_gene: TRBV2
CDR3nt: TGTGCCAGCAGCCTTGGCGGGGGGACATACGAGCAGTACTTC; CDR3aa: CASSLGGGTYEQYF; abundance: many; d_gene: TRBD2; len: 14; j_gene: TRBJ2-7; v_gene: TRBV2
CDR3nt: TGTGCCAGCAGTTACTCGAGGGACAGGAAAGACCAAGAGACCCAGTACTTC; CDR3aa: CASSYSRDRKDQETQYF; abundance: many; d_gene: TRBD1; len: 17; j_gene: TRBJ2-5; v_gene: TRBV6-2/TRBV6-3
CDR3nt: TGTGCCAGCGTAGCCTCCGCGGGGATGAACTCCCACGAGCAGTACTTC; CDR3aa: CASVASAGMNSHEQYF; abundance: NA; d_gene: NA; len: 16; j_gene: TRBJ2-7; v_gene: TRBV28
CDR3nt: TGCAGCGTCCAAACAGTAAGAGGGGACGAGCAGTACTTC; CDR3aa: CSVQTVRGDEQYF; abundance: many; d_gene: NA; len: 13; j_gene: TRBJ2-7; v_gene: TRBV29-1
CDR3nt: TGTGCCTGGACTCACGGACAGGGCGCCGGGGAGCTGTTTTTT; CDR3aa: CAWTHGQGAGELFF; abundance: few; d_gene: TRBD1; len: 14; j_gene: TRBJ2-2; v_gene: TRBV30
CDR3nt: TGTGCCAGCAGTCCGGGACAGGTCGTCGAGCAGTACTTC; CDR3aa: CASSPGQVVEQYF; abundance: NA; d_gene: TRBD1; len: 13; j_gene: TRBJ2-7; v_gene: TRBV12-3/TRBV12-4
CDR3nt: TGTGCCAGCAGCGCTTTTACAGGGGGCGAGCAGTACTTC; CDR3aa: CASSAFTGGEQYF; abundance: many; d_gene: TRBD1; len: 13; j_gene: TRBJ2-7; v_gene: TRBV9
CDR3nt: TGTGCCAGCAGTGTGCAGGCCACGCTGGACCATGAAGCTTTCTTT; CDR3aa: CASSVQATLDHEAFF; abundance: NA; d_gene: NA; len: 15; j_gene: TRBJ1-1; v_gene: TRBV12-3/TRBV12-4
CDR3nt: TGTGCCAGCAGCCTCAGGGTCGAGCAGTACTTC; CDR3aa: CASSLRVEQYF; abundance: many; d_gene: NA; len: 11; j_gene: TRBJ2-7; v_gene: TRBV6-5
CDR3nt: TGTGCCAGCAGTAGCAGTCCGAGCTCCTACGAGCAGTACTTC; CDR3aa: CASSSSPSSYEQYF; abundance: many; d_gene: NA; len: 14; j_gene: TRBJ2-7; v_gene: TRBV11-2
CDR3nt: TGTGCCACCAGCAGAGATCTGTATAGGGGGGAGCTGTTTTTT; CDR3aa: CATSRDLYRGELFF; abundance: once; d_gene: NA; len: 14; j_gene: TRBJ2-2; v_gene: TRBV15
CDR3nt: TGCAGTGCCCGGGACTTCTCCTACGAGCAGTACTTC; CDR3aa: CSARDFSYEQYF; abundance: many; d_gene: NA; len: 12; j_gene: TRBJ2-7; v_gene: TRBV20-1
CDR3nt: TGTGCCATCAGGAGGCCTCAGGGAGAGACCCAGTACTTC; CDR3aa: CAIRRPQGETQYF; abundance: many; d_gene: NA; len: 13; j_gene: TRBJ2-5; v_gene: TRBV10-3
CDR3nt: TGTGCCAGCAGCTATGGACAGGCCTACAATCAGCCCCAGCATTTT; CDR3aa: CASSYGQAYNQPQHF; abundance: many; d_gene: TRBD1; len: 15; j_gene: TRBJ1-5; v_gene: TRBV6-5
CDR3nt: TGTGCCAGCAGTTACTCCCTAGCGGCCTACGAGCAGTACTTC; CDR3aa: CASSYSLAAYEQYF; abundance: many; d_gene: TRBD2; len: 14; j_gene: TRBJ2-7; v_gene: TRBV6-2/TRBV6-3
CDR3nt: TGTGCCAGCAGCCAAGGTGGGACAGTTACTGCCTACGAGCAGTACTTC; CDR3aa: CASSQGGTVTAYEQYF; abundance: NA; d_gene: TRBD1; len: 16; j_gene: TRBJ2-7; v_gene: TRBV14
CDR3nt: TGTGCCAGCAGTGAAGGACAGGGGGCTTGGTGGACTGAAGCTTTCTTT; CDR3aa: CASSEGQGAWWTEAFF; abundance: once; d_gene: TRBD1; len: 16; j_gene: TRBJ1-1; v_gene: TRBV6-1
CDR3nt: TGCAGTGCCTACGACAGGGGGGCTTCACCCCTCCACTTT; CDR3aa: CSAYDRGASPLHF; abundance: NA; d_gene: TRBD1; len: 13; j_gene: TRBJ1-6; v_gene: TRBV20-1
CDR3nt: TGTGCCAGCAGCCAATGGATTTCAGCCTACGAGCAGTACTTC; CDR3aa: CASSQWISAYEQYF; abundance: many; d_gene: NA; len: 14; j_gene: TRBJ2-7; v_gene: TRBV4-2
CDR3nt: TGTGCCAGCAGCACACAAACAGGGGCCGAGCAGTACTTC; CDR3aa: CASSTQTGAEQYF; abundance: many; d_gene: TRBD1; len: 13; j_gene: TRBJ2-7; v_gene: TRBV7-2
CDR3nt: TGTGCCAGCAGTTTATATGCGGGGGGGACCACAGATACGCAGTATTTT; CDR3aa: CASSLYAGGTTDTQYF; abundance: NA; d_gene: TRBD2; len: 16; j_gene: TRBJ2-3; v_gene: TRBV27
CDR3nt: TGTGCCAGCAGTTTAAGCGGGATCTCTGGAAACACCATATATTTT; CDR3aa: CASSLSGISGNTIYF; abundance: many; d_gene: NA; len: 15; j_gene: TRBJ1-3; v_gene: TRBV27